The 10 T cell receptor beta chains reported below all come from one sample, sequenced in a study of blood T cell repertoires in COVID-19. Repertoires were generated with immunoSEQ multiplex PCR, while TCRdb's copy carries only in-frame clones and drops some. The sample lists around 100,000 clones, 91% occurring once. Specimen: peripheral blood. The receptors were gathered from a man aged 50 to 60 with acute or convalescent COVID-19.

V gene TRBV12-3 or TRBV12-4 combines with J gene TRBJ1-1; D gene ambiguous. The CDR3 spans 11 residues. V lost 6 bases, J lost 2 bases, and 4 bases lay in between. The CDR3 bases are TGTGCCAGCAGACACAACACTGAAGCTTTCTTT. Its protein is CASRHNTEAFF.

There are a few counts of this clone. The chain carries TRBV5-6 and TRBJ2-7, with a tentative D call TRBD2 (5 bases). V dropped 1 base and J dropped 2 bases, with 13 bases sitting between them. CDR3 length: 15 amino acids. CDR1 SGHDT and CDR2 YYEEEE come from the germline V gene. The CDR3 sequence: CASSLLGGYTYEQYF. The CDR3 nucleotides read TGTGCCAGCAGCTTGTTAGGAGGATACACCTACGAGCAGTACTTC. Using reference TRBV5-6 and TRBJ2-7 for the parts outside the CDR3, the full variable domain is DAGVTQSPTHLIKTRGQQVTLRCSPKSGHDTVSWYQQALGQGPQFIFQYYEEEERQRGNFPDRFSGHQFPNYSSELNVNALLLGDSALYLCASSLLGGYTYEQYFGPGTRLTVT.

The chain is built from TRBV23-1 and TRBJ2-2; TRBD2 might be the D (6 bases). TRBV23-1 is sorted into the ORF group, with uncertain function. CDR3 length: 16 amino acids. V was pared by 3 bases and J by 4 bases, with 15 bases between. The CDR3 reads CASSHRRRAGTGELFF. CDR3 DNA sequence: TGCGCCAGCAGTCATAGGCGGAGGGCGGGCACCGGGGAGCTGTTTTTT.

This clone was seen more than once but under ten times. Other DNA sequences in this specimen translate into the identical CDR3. V is TRBV19 and J is TRBJ2-1, with D perhaps matching TRBD1 (5 bases). Deletions cut 2 bases from V and 6 bases from J, with 8 bases between. The CDR3 has 13 amino acids. In germline, CDR1 is LNHDA, CDR2 SQIVND (reference sequence). The CDR3 sequence is CASSIWQGNEQFF. CDR3 in DNA: TGTGCCAGTAGTATATGGCAGGGCAATGAGCAGTTCTTC.

Of note for this clone: Other nucleotide sequences from this sample produce the same CDR3. This rearrangement joins TRBV19 to TRBJ1-1; 7 bases align to TRBD1. Germline V gene sequence: CDR1 LNHDA, CDR2 SQIVND (reference sequence). V was clipped by 6 bases and J by 2 bases; unmatched bases: 3. This CDR3 spans 13 amino acids. CDR3: CASSDRVNTEAFF. CDR3 bases: TGTGCCAGTAGCGACAGGGTTAACACTGAAGCTTTCTTT.

The CDR3: CASSQGAEETQYF. In DNA form, the CDR3 reads TGTGCCAGCAGCCAGGGGGCCGAGGAGACCCAGTACTTC. The V call is TRBV7-7, the J call TRBJ2-5, with 8 positions matching TRBD1. There are 13 residues in the CDR3. Germline lookup yields CDR1 SSHAT and CDR2 FNYEAQ (reference sequence). J gave up 5 bases and V 5 bases, and 4 bases lay outside the gene matches.

This chain links TRBV5-1 with TRBJ1-1, with 7 bases identical to TRBD1. Germline V gene data show CDR1 as SGHRS and CDR2 as YFSETQ. CDR3 size: 14 residues. V shed 4 bases, J shed 4 bases, and the junction held 7 bases outside the gene matches. The CDR3 sequence is CASSPEGAGTEAFF. As DNA, the CDR3 is TGCGCCAGCAGCCCTGAGGGGGCCGGCACTGAAGCTTTCTTT.

The V call is TRBV5-1, the J call TRBJ2-1; D is uncertain. V was shortened by 4 bases and J by 0 bases, with 14 bases between the two germline ends. This CDR3 contains 16 residues. CDR1 and CDR2 from the germline V gene are SGHRS and YFSETQ. CDR3 in amino acids: CASSGSQPISYNEQFF. CDR3 coding DNA: TGCGCCAGCAGCGGTTCACAGCCGATCTCCTACAATGAGCAGTTCTTC.

V is TRBV5-6 and J is TRBJ2-5, with 8 bases lining up with TRBD1. J was trimmed by 5 bases and V by 2 bases; bases with no gene match: 14. CDR3 length: 17 amino acids. CDR1 and CDR2 from the germline V gene are SGHDT and YYEEEE. CDR3: CASSLKFRQGRRETQYF. The CDR3 DNA reads as TGTGCCAGCAGCTTAAAATTTAGACAGGGGCGAAGGGAGACCCAGTACTTC. The full variable domain, with the rest looked up from reference TRBV5-6 and TRBJ2-5, is DAGVTQSPTHLIKTRGQQVTLRCSPKSGHDTVSWYQQALGQGPQFIFQYYEEEERQRGNFPDRFSGHQFPNYSSELNVNALLLGDSALYLCASSLKFRQGRRETQYFGPGTRLLVL.

This chain links TRBV6-5 with TRBJ1-3; 9 bases are a match to TRBD1. Trimming cost V 5 bases and J 2 bases; bases outside gene matches: 1. CDR3 length equals 14 residues. The germline V gene encodes CDR1 MNHEY and CDR2 SVGAGI. CDR3 amino acids: CASSRDRAGNTIYF. The CDR3 bases are TGTGCCAGCAGTAGGGACAGGGCTGGAAACACCATATATTTT.